This T cell receptor beta chain was sequenced in a study of blood T cell repertoires in COVID-19 (dated by TCRdb to between 2020 and 2021). Looking at the study overall: Samples covering the acute and convalescent phases of COVID-19 were provided by collaborators in the United States, Italy and Spain. Samples came from the ongoing ImmuneRACE study (first 160 participants) plus 1,254 subjects from 6 global collaborators. The sample metadata nearly always contained a de-identified subject ID, COVID-19 status, age in years and sex. Where HLA class I and class II types were available, the types were taken from metadata supplied by the sample provider, not from assay-based typing. The material from the prospective study consisted of cDNA or gDNA derived from T cells, B-cell-depleted T cells, or PBMCs. The dataset comprised deeply sampled blood TCRbeta repertoires from subjects exposed to, actively infected with, or recovered from COVID-19. The repertoires were released in a freely available public database intended as a resource for research on the immune response to SARS-CoV-2.

Points the paper makes about the study in general: The amount of clinical and demographic metadata varied by source and participant and was provided uncurated.

The sample holds one count of this clone. Its antigen target is currently unknown. No base quality values were provided; no much bigger clone lies one nucleotide off. Whole blood was collected in K2EDTA tubes by collaborating institutions according to the institutions' own protocols. For TCRbeta analysis, collaborators shipped samples as frozen whole blood, isolated PBMCs, or DNA extracted from either of those sample types. TCRbeta CDR3 regions were amplified from genomic DNA using the immunoSEQ Assay, a bias-controlled multiplex PCR. The paper's processing steps were these. The number of nucleated cells in each sample was estimated by amplification of reference gene primers within the assay. To quantify the absolute abundance of each unique TCRbeta CDR3 rearrangement, sequence reads were collapsed and filtered. Productive Simpson clonality was computed per sample as the square root of Simpson's diversity index over productive rearrangements. Held by TCRdb, this immuneACCESS table contains in-frame sequences only and omits some clones. Under half of the omission traces to an unresolved V gene where checked; the cause of the rest is unknown. V and J calls and clone size come straight from that table; D and trimming were deduced from the DNA. The sample yields 68,000 or so clones; 70% to 80% were counted once. The ten most abundant clones make up about 25% of the sample.

This receptor was taken from a human donor in a cohort sampled during active COVID-19. Sequencing used peripheral blood.

This receptor has the CDR3 CASSESGTGVIYGYTF. The DNA sequence is given as TGTGCCAGCAGTGAATCGGGGACAGGGGTAATCTATGGCTACACCTTC. The chain is made from TRBV25-1 and TRBJ1-2, with 10 central nucleotides matching TRBD1. Taken from the germline V gene, the CDR1 and CDR2 loops are MGHDK and SYGVNS. CDR3 length: 16 amino acids, cysteine to phenylalanine. Of the read, only the CDR3 DNA is kept; its 48 bases are in frame from base 1. V is trimmed back by 1 base and J by 4 bases, and the junction contains 6 bases that no gene match accounts for.